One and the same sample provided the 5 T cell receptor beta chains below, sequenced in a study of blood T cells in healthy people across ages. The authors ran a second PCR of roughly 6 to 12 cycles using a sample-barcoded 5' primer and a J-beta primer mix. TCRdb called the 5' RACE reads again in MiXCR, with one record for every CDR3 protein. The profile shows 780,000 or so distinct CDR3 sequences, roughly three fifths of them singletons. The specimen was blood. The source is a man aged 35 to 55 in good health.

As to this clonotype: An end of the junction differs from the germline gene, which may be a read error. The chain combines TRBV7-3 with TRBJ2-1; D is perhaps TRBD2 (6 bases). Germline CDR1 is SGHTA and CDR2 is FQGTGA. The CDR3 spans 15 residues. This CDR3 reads CASSSQLGLSNEQFF. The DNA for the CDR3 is TGTGCCAGTAGCTCACAATTAGGACTAAGCAATGAGCAGTTCTTC.

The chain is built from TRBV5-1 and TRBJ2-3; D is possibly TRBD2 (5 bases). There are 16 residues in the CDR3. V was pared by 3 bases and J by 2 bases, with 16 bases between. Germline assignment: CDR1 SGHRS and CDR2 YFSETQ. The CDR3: CASSSRTAWSTDTQYF. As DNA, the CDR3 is TGCGCCAGCAGCTCAAGGACTGCCTGGTCCACAGATACGCAGTATTTT.

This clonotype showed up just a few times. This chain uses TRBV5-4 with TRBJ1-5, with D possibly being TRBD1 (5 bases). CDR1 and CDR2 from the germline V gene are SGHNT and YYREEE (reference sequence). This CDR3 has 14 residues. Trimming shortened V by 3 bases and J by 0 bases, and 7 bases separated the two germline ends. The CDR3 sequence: CASSSQGSNQPQHF. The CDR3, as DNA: TGTGCCAGCAGCTCTCAGGGTAGCAATCAGCCCCAGCATTTT.

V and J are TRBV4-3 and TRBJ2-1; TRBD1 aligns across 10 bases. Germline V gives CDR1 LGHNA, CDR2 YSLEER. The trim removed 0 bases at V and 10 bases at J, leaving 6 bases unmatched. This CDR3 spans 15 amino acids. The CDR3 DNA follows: TGCGCCAGCAGCCAAGAAAGGGACAGGGGTCACGAGCAGTTCTTC. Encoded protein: CASSQERDRGHEQFF.

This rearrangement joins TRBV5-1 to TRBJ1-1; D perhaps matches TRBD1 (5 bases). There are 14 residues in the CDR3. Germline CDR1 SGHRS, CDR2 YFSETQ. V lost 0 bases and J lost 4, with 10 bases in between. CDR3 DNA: TGCGCCAGCAGCTTGGCGGGACCTATCACTGAAGCTTTCTTT. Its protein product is CASSLAGPITEAFF.